This is a list of T cell receptor beta chains from one sample in a study of T-cell memory formation after mild COVID-19. One entry per CDR3 protein, called by TCRdb with MiXCR from the 5' RACE reads. Among 400,000 to 550,000 distinct CDR3 sequences listed, roughly 23% were seen once. The sample comprised PBMCs or a T cell subset sorted from them (not recorded which). These receptors came from an adult woman who had mild COVID-19 (a few samples of this study predate the infection). Cell type and time point are not known. Both conserved end residues are part of each CDR3. The D gene is left open where the match is weak. Size is omitted from some rows. Given values are once, few, many or a class for expanded clones.

j_call	d_call	clone_size	v_call	cdr3_aa	cdr3_nt
TRBJ2-3	.	.	TRBV20-1	CSARDPSGQRDTQYF	TGCAGTGCTAGAGACCCCTCGGGGCAGAGAGATACGCAGTATTTT
TRBJ2-7	.	.	TRBV30	CAWSSDGDGYEQYF	TGTGCCTGGAGTAGCGACGGGGACGGCTACGAGCAGTACTTC
TRBJ2-3	.	few	TRBV29-1	CSAQEATDTQYF	TGCAGCGCCCAAGAGGCCACAGATACGCAGTATTTT
TRBJ1-6	.	few	TRBV30	CAWSVAGLGSPLHF	TGTGCCTGGAGCGTAGCAGGGTTGGGTTCACCCCTCCACTTT
TRBJ2-1	TRBD2	few	TRBV12-3/TRBV12-4	CASSRTSGSINEQFF	TGTGCCAGCAGCCGAACGAGCGGGAGTATCAATGAGCAGTTCTTC
TRBJ2-1	TRBD1	few	TRBV30	CAWSPGQGPQNEQFF	TGTGCCTGGAGCCCCGGACAGGGGCCTCAGAATGAGCAGTTCTTC
TRBJ2-3	.	few	TRBV29-1	CSVEEPGTPDTQYF	TGCAGCGTTGAAGAACCCGGGACCCCAGATACGCAGTATTTT
TRBJ2-7	.	few	TRBV2	CASSDSAYYEQYF	TGTGCCAGCAGTGACTCCGCATATTACGAGCAGTACTTC
TRBJ2-3	.	.	TRBV11-2	CASSYRDTRGDTQYF	TGTGCCAGCAGCTACCGGGACACCCGAGGAGATACGCAGTATTTT
TRBJ2-3	.	.	TRBV27	CASSLLGGRDTQYF	TGTGCCAGCAGTTTATTGGGTGGGCGAGATACGCAGTATTTT
TRBJ2-7	TRBD2	.	TRBV20-1	CSARSGSSYEQYF	TGCAGTGCTCGCAGCGGGAGCTCCTACGAGCAGTACTTC
TRBJ2-2	.	few	TRBV4-3	CASSQGFGYEIGELFF	TGCGCCAGCAGCCAAGGGTTCGGCTATGAAATTGGGGAGCTGTTTTTT
TRBJ2-7	TRBD1	.	TRBV5-1	CASNLDRGPYEQYF	TGCGCCAGCAACCTAGACAGGGGTCCCTACGAGCAGTACTTC
TRBJ1-5	.	few	TRBV9	CASSVGTVSNQPQHF	TGTGCCAGCAGCGTAGGAACAGTGAGCAATCAGCCCCAGCATTTT
TRBJ1-5	.	.	TRBV15	CATSSGEASNQPQHF	TGTGCCACCAGCAGCGGGGAGGCTAGCAATCAGCCCCAGCATTTT
TRBJ2-7	TRBD2	.	TRBV18	CASSREGGLASF	TGTGCCAGCTCACGGGAAGGCGGACTAGCGAGCTTC
TRBJ2-2	.	.	TRBV13	CASSFRPGELFF	TGTGCCAGCAGCTTCCGGCCCGGGGAGCTGTTTTTT
TRBJ1-2	.	.	TRBV7-2	CASSLSRQAGYGYTF	TGTGCCAGCAGCTTAAGTCGGCAGGCGGGCTATGGCTACACCTTC
TRBJ1-5	.	few	TRBV12-3/TRBV12-4	CASSLLVGGNQPQHF	TGTGCCAGCAGTTTGCTGGTTGGCGGCAATCAGCCCCAGCATTTT
TRBJ2-1	TRBD1	.	TRBV7-2	CASSSTPPGQKYNEQFF	TGTGCCAGCAGCTCGACACCCCCGGGACAGAAATACAATGAGCAGTTCTTC
TRBJ2-2	.	.	TRBV3-1	CASTEPTGELFF	TGTGCCAGCACAGAGCCCACCGGGGAGCTGTTTTTT
TRBJ1-5	.	many	TRBV12-3/TRBV12-4	CASSYQTDQPQHF	TGTGCCAGCAGTTACCAAACAGATCAGCCCCAGCATTTT